These T cell receptor beta chains were read from a single sample in a study of cytotoxic CD8 clonotypes in ibrutinib-treated CLL. Repertoires were generated with immunoSEQ multiplex PCR, while TCRdb's copy carries only in-frame clones and drops some. Of more than 75,000 clones in the sample, 77% were seen once. The source material was PBMCs, sampled after 24 months of ibrutinib treatment. These receptors came from a human donor with chronic lymphocytic leukemia. Both conserved end residues are part of each CDR3. A D gene is named only where the DNA matches it firmly. Size is omitted from some rows. Given values are once, few, many or a class for expanded clones.

>TRBV15|.|TRBJ2-2|once
TGTGCCACCAGCAGAGATCTGAGGGACCGAAAAACCGGGGAGCTGTTTTTT
CATSRDLRDRKTGELFF
>TRBV6-4|TRBD2|TRBJ2-1|.
TGTGCCAGCAGTAAAGCGGGGTTTGCGAGCTCCTACAATGAGCAGTTCTTC
CASSKAGFASSYNEQFF
>TRBV7-2|.|TRBJ2-3|.
TGTGCCAGCGGACAACTAAGGTCTTCAAATACGCAGTATTTT
CASGQLRSSNTQYF
>TRBV7-2|.|TRBJ2-7|.
TGTGCCAGCAGCCCCCTCATGGGGACCTACGAGCAGTACTTC
CASSPLMGTYEQYF
>TRBV9|.|TRBJ2-1|.
TGTGCCAGCAGCCCTTGGACATCTTACTACAATGAGCAGTTCTTC
CASSPWTSYYNEQFF
>TRBV2|.|TRBJ1-6|.
TGTGCCAGCAGTGAAGCGCTTCCGGGGGGTGGGCATTCACCCCTCCACTTT
CASSEALPGGGHSPLHF
>TRBV7-9|.|TRBJ2-7|.
TGTGCCAGCAGCCCACCGGAGAGCCTTTCTGGCTACGAGCAGTACTTC
CASSPPESLSGYEQYF
>TRBV6-6|TRBD1|TRBJ2-7|.
TGTGCCAGCAGTTCCGGACAGGGCCGGTCCTACGAGCAGTACTTC
CASSSGQGRSYEQYF
>TRBV28|.|TRBJ2-1|.
TGTGCCAGCAGTTCTCAAAACGCGTACAATGAGCAGTTCTTC
CASSSQNAYNEQFF
>TRBV5-6|.|TRBJ1-4|once
TGTGCCAGCAGCACATTGGATTTTGCAACTAATGAAAAACTGTTTTTT
CASSTLDFATNEKLFF
>TRBV30|.|TRBJ1-1|.
TGTGCCTGTCCCAGGGTTTCGAGCACTGAAGCTTTCTTT
CACPRVSSTEAFF
>TRBV5-4|.|TRBJ1-1|.
TGTGCCAGCCACAGAGCTTCAGGACAGAACACTGAAGCTTTCTTT
CASHRASGQNTEAFF